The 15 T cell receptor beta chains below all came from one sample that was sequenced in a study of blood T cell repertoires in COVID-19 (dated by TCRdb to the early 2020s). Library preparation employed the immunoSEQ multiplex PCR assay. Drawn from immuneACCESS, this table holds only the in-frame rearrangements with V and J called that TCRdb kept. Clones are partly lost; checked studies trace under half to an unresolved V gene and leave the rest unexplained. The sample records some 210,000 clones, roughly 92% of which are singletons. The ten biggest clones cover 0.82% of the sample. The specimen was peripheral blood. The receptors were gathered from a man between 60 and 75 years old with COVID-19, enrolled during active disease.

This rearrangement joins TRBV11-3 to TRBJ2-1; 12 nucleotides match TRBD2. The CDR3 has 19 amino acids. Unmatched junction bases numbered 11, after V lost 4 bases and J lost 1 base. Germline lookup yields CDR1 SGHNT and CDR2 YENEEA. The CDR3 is CASSSPGLAGSLSYNEQFF. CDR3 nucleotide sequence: TGTGCCAGCAGCTCTCCGGGACTAGCGGGCTCTCTTTCCTACAATGAGCAGTTCTTC.

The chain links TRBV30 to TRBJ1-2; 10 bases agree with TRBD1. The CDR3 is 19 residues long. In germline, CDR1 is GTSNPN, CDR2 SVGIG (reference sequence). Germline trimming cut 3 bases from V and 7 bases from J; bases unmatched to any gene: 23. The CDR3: CAWSRDLLTGGPNTVGYTF. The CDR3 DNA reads TGTGCCTGGAGCCGCGACCTTTTGACAGGGGGCCCTAATACGGTTGGCTACACCTTC.

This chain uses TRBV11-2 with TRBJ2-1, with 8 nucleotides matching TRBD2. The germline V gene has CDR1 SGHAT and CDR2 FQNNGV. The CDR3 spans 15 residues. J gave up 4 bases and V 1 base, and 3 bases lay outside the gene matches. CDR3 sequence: CASSLAGGMYNEQFF. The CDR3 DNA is TGTGCCAGCAGCTTAGCGGGGGGGATGTACAATGAGCAGTTCTTC.

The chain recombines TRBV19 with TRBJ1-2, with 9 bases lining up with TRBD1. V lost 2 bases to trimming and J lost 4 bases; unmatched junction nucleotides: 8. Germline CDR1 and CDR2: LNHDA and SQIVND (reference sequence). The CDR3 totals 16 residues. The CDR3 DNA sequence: TGTGCCAGTAGTATATCTGGGACAGGGACCGTCTATGGCTACACCTTC. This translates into CASSISGTGTVYGYTF.

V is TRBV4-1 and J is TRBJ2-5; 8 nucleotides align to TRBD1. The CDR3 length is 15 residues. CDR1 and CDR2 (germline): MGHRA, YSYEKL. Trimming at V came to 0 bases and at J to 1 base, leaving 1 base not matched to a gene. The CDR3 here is CASSQDGTGQETQYF. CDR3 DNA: TGCGCCAGCAGCCAAGACGGGACAGGCCAAGAGACCCAGTACTTC.

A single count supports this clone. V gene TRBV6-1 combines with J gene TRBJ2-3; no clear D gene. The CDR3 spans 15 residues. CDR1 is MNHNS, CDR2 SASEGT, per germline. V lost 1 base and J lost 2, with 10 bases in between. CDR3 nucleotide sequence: TGTGCCAGCAGTGAAGGCCGCGCCTACACAGATACGCAGTATTTT. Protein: CASSEGRAYTDTQYF.

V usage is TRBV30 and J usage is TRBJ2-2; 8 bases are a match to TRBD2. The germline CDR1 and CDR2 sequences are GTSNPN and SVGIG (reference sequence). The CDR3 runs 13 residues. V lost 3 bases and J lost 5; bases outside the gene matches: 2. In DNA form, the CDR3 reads TGTGCCTGGAGGGTAGCGGGGACCGGGGAGCTGTTTTTT. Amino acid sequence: CAWRVAGTGELFF.

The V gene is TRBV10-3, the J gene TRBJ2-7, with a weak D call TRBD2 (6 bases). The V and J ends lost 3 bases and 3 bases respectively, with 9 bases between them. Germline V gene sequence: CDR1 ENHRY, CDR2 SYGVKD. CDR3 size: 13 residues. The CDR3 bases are TGTGCCATCAGTGACGGGAGTATCTACGAGCAGTACTTC. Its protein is CAISDGSIYEQYF.

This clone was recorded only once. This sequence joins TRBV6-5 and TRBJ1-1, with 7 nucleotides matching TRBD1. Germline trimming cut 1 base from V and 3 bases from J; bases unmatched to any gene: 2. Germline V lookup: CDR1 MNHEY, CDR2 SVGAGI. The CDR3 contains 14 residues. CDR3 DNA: TGTGCCAGCAGTTACTTTACAGGGGACACTGAAGCTTTCTTT. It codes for CASSYFTGDTEAFF.

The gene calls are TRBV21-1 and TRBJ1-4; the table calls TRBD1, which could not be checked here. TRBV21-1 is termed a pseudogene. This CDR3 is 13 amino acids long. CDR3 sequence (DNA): TGTGCCAGCAGCAACAGTCCCCTTGAAAAACTGTTTTTT. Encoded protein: CASSNSPLEKLFF.

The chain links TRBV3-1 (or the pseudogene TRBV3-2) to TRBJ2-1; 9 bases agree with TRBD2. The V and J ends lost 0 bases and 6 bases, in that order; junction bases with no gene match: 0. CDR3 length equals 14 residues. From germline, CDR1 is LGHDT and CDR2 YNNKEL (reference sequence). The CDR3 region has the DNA TGTGCCAGCAGCCAAGAGGGACTAGCCAATGAGCAGTTCTTC. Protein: CASSQEGLANEQFF.

The DNA for the CDR3 is TGTGCCAGCAGTTTTCGGGTCAGGGCCTACGAGCAGTACTTC. It encodes CASSFRVRAYEQYF. The gene calls are TRBV28 and TRBJ2-7; maybe TRBD1 (5 bases). V lost 3 bases and J lost 2, with 11 bases in between. Germline CDR1 reads MDHEN; CDR2 reads SYDVKM. CDR3 length equals 14 residues.

CDR3: CAWSTGPLSGNTIYF. The CDR3 nucleotides read TGTGCCTGGAGCACCGGTCCTCTCTCTGGAAACACCATATATTTT. V usage is TRBV30 and J usage is TRBJ1-3; no definite D call. Trimming removed 3 bases from V and 0 bases from J, with 12 bases in between. There are 15 residues in the CDR3. Germline V gives CDR1 GTSNPN, CDR2 SVGIG (reference sequence). The entire variable domain, with the rest obtained from reference TRBV30 and TRBJ1-3, is as follows: SQTIHQWPATLVQPVGSPLSLECTVEGTSNPNLYWYRQAAGRGLQLLFYSVGIGQISSEVPQNLSASRPQDRQFILSSKKLLLSDSGFYLCAWSTGPLSGNTIYFGEGSWLTVV.

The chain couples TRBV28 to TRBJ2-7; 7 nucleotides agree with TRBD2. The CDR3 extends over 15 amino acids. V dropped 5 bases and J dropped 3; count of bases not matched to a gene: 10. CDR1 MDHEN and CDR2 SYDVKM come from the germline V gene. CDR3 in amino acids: CASSPTSGGYYEQYF. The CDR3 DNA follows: TGTGCCAGCAGTCCGACATCGGGGGGTTACTACGAGCAGTACTTC. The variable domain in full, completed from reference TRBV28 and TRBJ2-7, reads DVKVTQSSRYLVKRTGEKVFLECVQDMDHENMFWYRQDPGLGLRLIYFSYDVKMKEKGDIPEGYSVSREKKERFSLILESASTNQTSMYLCASSPTSGGYYEQYFGPGTRLTVT.

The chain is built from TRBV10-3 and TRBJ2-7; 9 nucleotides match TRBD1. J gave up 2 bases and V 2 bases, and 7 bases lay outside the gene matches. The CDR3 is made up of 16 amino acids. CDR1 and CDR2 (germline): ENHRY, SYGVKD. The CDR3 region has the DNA TGTGCCATCAGTGAGCCGGCCGGGACAGGGACCTACGAGCAGTACTTC. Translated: CAISEPAGTGTYEQYF.